This TCR beta chain was retrieved from a study of response to subunit inactivated influenza vaccine. TCRdb re-analysed the RT-PCR reads in MiXCR, keeping a single row per CDR3 protein. The table records fewer than 750,000 distinct CDR3 sequences, less than 15% of them present only once. At least ten counts were recorded for this clonotype. The CDR3 has 13 residues. V was cut by 6 bases and J by 5 bases, with 11 bases left in between. The specimen was PBMCs from blood, collected 12 days after vaccination. V gene TRBV12-3 or TRBV12-4 combines with J gene TRBJ1-5, with D tentatively TRBD1 (5 bases). The sequence derives from a man aged 45 to 65 who received an inactivated influenza vaccine. CDR3 in DNA: TGTGCCAGCAGGGGGGGAGGGGATCAGCCCCAGCATTTT. Its protein is CASRGGGDQPQHF.